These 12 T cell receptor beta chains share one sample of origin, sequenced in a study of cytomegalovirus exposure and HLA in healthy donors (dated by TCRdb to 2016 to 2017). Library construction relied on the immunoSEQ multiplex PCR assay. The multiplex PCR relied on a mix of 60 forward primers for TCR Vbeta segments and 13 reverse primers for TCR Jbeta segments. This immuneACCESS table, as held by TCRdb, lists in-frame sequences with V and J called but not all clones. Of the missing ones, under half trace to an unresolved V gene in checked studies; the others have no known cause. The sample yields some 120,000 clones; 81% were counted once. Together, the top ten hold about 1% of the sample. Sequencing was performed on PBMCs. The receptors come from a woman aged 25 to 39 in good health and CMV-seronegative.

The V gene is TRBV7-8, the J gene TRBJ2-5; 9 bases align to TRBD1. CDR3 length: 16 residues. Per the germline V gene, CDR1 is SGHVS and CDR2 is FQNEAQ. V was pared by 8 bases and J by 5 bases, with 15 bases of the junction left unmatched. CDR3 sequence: CASSGLDRGFRETQYF. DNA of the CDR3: TGTGCCAGCTCGGGACTGGACAGGGGATTTCGGGAGACCCAGTACTTC.

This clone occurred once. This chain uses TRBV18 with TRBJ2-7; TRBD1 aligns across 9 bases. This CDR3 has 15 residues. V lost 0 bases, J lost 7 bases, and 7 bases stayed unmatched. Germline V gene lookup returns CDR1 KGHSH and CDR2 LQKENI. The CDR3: CASSPPDRGSGEQYF. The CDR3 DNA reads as TGTGCCAGCTCACCACCGGACAGGGGCTCGGGTGAGCAGTACTTC.

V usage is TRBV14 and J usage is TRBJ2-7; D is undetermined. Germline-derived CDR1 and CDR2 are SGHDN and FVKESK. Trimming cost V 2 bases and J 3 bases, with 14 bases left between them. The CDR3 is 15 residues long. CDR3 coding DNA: TGTGCCAGCAGCCAAAAAGGAACAGTGGGCTACGAGCAGTACTTC. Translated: CASSQKGTVGYEQYF.

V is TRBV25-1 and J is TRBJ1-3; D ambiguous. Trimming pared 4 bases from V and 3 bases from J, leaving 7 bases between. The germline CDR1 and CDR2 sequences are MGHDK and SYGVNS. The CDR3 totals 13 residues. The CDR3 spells CASSGRGGNTIYF. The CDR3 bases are TGTGCCAGCAGTGGTAGAGGTGGAAACACCATATATTTT.

CDR3 residues: CASSKEVRTDDHTDTQYF. CDR3 nucleotides: TGTGCCAGCAGCAAAGAGGTTAGAACAGACGACCACACAGATACGCAGTATTTT. The chain is built from TRBV21-1 and TRBJ2-3; the table's D gene call, TRBD1, was not cross checked with the DNA. TRBV21-1 represents a pseudogene. This CDR3 spans 18 amino acids.

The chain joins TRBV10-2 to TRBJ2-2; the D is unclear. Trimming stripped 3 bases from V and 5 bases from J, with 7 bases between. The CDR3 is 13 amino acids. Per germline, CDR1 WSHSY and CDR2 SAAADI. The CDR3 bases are TGCGCCAGCAGTGAACGAGATACCGGGGAGCTGTTTTTT. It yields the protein CASSERDTGELFF.

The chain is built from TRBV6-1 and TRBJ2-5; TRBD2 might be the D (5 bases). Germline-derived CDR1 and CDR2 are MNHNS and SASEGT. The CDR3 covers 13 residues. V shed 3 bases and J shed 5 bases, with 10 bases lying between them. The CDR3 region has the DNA TGTGCCAGCAGTGACCCACAGCGGGAGACCCAGTACTTC. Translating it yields CASSDPQRETQYF.

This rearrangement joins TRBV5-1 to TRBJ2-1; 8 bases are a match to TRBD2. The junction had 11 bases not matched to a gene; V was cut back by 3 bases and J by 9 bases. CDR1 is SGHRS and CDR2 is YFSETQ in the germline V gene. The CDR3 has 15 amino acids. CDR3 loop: CASSSFVAGKGEQFF. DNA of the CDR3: TGCGCCAGCAGCTCCTTCGTAGCGGGAAAAGGTGAGCAGTTCTTC.

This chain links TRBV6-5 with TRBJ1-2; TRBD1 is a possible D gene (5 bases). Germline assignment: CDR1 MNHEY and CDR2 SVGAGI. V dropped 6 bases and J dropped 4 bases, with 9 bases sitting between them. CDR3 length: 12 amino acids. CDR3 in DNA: TGTGCCAGCAGAGACAGCCTCTATGGCTACACCTTC. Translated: CASRDSLYGYTF.

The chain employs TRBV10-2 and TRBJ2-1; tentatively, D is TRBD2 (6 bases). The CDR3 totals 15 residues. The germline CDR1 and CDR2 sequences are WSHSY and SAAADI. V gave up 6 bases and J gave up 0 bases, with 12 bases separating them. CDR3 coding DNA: TGCGCCAGCAGGAGGGACTTGGGCTCCTACAATGAGCAGTTCTTC. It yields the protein CASRRDLGSYNEQFF.

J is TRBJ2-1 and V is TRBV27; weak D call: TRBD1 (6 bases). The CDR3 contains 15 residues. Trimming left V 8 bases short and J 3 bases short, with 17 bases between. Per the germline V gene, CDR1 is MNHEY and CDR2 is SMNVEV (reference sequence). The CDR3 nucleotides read TGTGCCAGCGCAGGGATGCAGGGGCGCTACAATGAGCAGTTCTTC. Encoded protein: CASAGMQGRYNEQFF.

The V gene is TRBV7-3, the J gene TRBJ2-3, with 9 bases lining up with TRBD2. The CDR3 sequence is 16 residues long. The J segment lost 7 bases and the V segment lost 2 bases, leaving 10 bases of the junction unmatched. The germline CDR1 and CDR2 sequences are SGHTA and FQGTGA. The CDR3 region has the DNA TGTGCCAGCAGCTTAGACCGCGGGAGGGCCTTTAATACGCAGTATTTT. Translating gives CASSLDRGRAFNTQYF. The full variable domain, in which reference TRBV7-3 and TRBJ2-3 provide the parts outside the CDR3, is GAGVSQTPSNKVTEKGKYVELRCDPISGHTALYWYRQSLGQGPEFLIYFQGTGAADDSGLPNDRFFAVRPEGSVSTLKIQRTERGDSAVYLCASSLDRGRAFNTQYFGPGTRLTVL.